This paragraph reports one T cell receptor beta chain. The antigen is undetermined. Cells sorted as Tregs were CD4+, CD25+ and CD127-/low. Full-length variable regions came from constant-region reverse primers plus semi-nested Nested Universal Primer A PCR. TCRdb fed the 5' RACE reads into MiXCR, producing one record per CDR3 protein. The sample has about 40,000 distinct CDR3 sequences, over 20% seen once. The germline CDR1 and CDR2 sequences are DFQATT and SNEGSKA (reference sequence). The J segment lost 5 bases and the V segment lost 0 bases, leaving 7 bases of the junction unmatched. The CDR3 is made up of 15 amino acids. Study outcomes and limitations: Tumor memory CD4+ T cell TCR gene usage was found to cluster with blood and lymph node memory CD4+ cells and with lymph node naive CD4+ cells. Tumor Treg TCRs overlapped most with tumor naive CD4+ cells.

The chain is built from TRBV20-1 and TRBJ2-1; 7 bases match TRBD2. The receptor comes from a female donor with breast cancer. The sequencing sample was made of Tregs sorted from a lymph node. The CDR3 coding sequence is TGCAGTGCTAGAGATCTCGGGGGGTTTGACAATGAGCAGTTCTTC. It codes for CSARDLGGFDNEQFF.